This paragraph covers one T cell receptor (beta chain) sequence. Antigen specificity is unknown. This sample is part of a study of T cell responses to AZD1222 COVID-19 vaccine. The CDR3 is 18 amino acids. Findings and limits, study-wide: Repertoire samples came only from after the peak T cell response. Clonal diversity may have been underestimated, and the donors were mostly white British, with more females than males.

Sequencing was performed with immunoSEQ multiplex PCR; in TCRdb, only in-frame clones are kept and a portion is missing. The sample lists some 120,000 clones; 92% were seen once. The genes are TRBV21-1 and TRBJ1-1; the table names TRBD1, a call not compared with the DNA. TRBV21-1 has pseudogene status. The material sequenced was peripheral blood, taken on day 0 of AZD1222 vaccination. The receptor was isolated from an adult in good health. The CDR3 spells CASSKSRRPDNLNTEAFF. DNA of the CDR3: TGTGCCAGCAGCAAAAGCCGCCGGCCGGACAATTTGAACACTGAAGCTTTCTTT.